A single T cell receptor (beta chain) is shown here with its context. Generated by immunoSEQ multiplex PCR, the TCRdb table keeps only in-frame clones and is missing some. The sample yields 450,000 to 500,000 clones, roughly nine tenths seen once. The data stem from a study of blood T cell repertoires in COVID-19. Germline V gene data show CDR1 as SEHNR and CDR2 as FQNEAQ (reference sequence). V lost 5 bases and J lost 3; bases outside the gene matches: 6. This CDR3 spans 14 amino acids. The sample comprised PBMCs or T cells enriched from blood (not recorded which). V gene TRBV7-9 combines with J gene TRBJ1-1, with 7 bases fitting TRBD1. The receptor was derived from a woman aged 60-75 years who had recovered from COVID-19. The CDR3 DNA is TGTGCCAGCAGCCTCTCAGGGGGGCACACTGAAGCTTTCTTT. It encodes CASSLSGGHTEAFF. The whole variable domain, filled in from reference TRBV7-9 and TRBJ1-1, reads DTGVSQNPRHKITKRGQNVTFRCDPISEHNRLYWYRQTLGQGPEFLTYFQNEAQLEKSRLLSDRFSAERPKGSFSTLEIQRTEQGDSAMYLCASSLSGGHTEAFFGQGTRLTVV.